This T cell receptor beta chain originates from a study of vaccination effects on CD4 cells after COVID-19. About the research overall: A couple of convalescent patients provided samples 16 days and one week prevaccination.

Turning to this clone: Its antigen is as yet unknown.

Before any sequencing was done, the ViraFEST assay used viral peptide pools to expand antigen-specific CD4+ T cells. After roughly 11 days in culture, the CD4+ T cells were isolated. It was between March and December 2020 that the person had a SARS-CoV-2 infection confirmed by PCR. After around 2.2 million PBMC were placed in each well, they were cultured with about 10 IU/ml IL-2 and about 10 ug/ml peptides. Assay: immunoSEQ multiplex PCR; the TCRdb copy retains only in-frame clones and omits some. The sample contains approximately 33,000 clones, over 60% of which appear only once. The CDR3 contains 12 residues. Trimming pared 2 bases from V and 13 bases from J, leaving 10 bases between. The V gene's germline CDR1 is SGHDT and CDR2 YYEEEE.

V and J are TRBV5-6 and TRBJ1-6; possible D gene TRBD1, 5 bases. The TCR originated in a human donor who had a prior SARS-CoV-2 infection. The sample consisted of CD4+ T cells from PBMCs cultured with HCoV-NL63 spike peptides, taken before COVID-19 vaccination. CDR3 in amino acids: CASSFSGTPLHF. The CDR3 DNA reads TGTGCCAGCAGCTTTTCAGGGACGCCCCTCCACTTT. The variable domain in full, completed from reference TRBV5-6 and TRBJ1-6, reads DAGVTQSPTHLIKTRGQQVTLRCSPKSGHDTVSWYQQALGQGPQFIFQYYEEEERQRGNFPDRFSGHQFPNYSSELNVNALLLGDSALYLCASSFSGTPLHFGNGTRLTVT.